This T cell receptor (beta chain) was profiled in a study of cytomegalovirus exposure and HLA in healthy donors. Study in general: Ancestry clustering placed 70% to 90% of roughly 400 genotyped donors in the Caucasian-associated cluster. Study observations and caveats: Three of the chains that were CMV-associated were confirmed in vitro to be specific for CMV antigens. Sequencing artifact likely explains a cluster of highly shared sequence variants.

The CDR3 extends over 15 amino acids. V was clipped by 3 bases and J by 2 bases, with 13 bases between them. Germline CDR1 reads MNHNS; CDR2 reads SASEGT. A remark on this clone: Its antigen remains unidentified.

Amplification used 60 Vbeta primers and 13 Jbeta primers. Sequencing used immunoSEQ multiplex PCR; TCRdb keeps in-frame clones, though not all of them. The sample includes about 160,000 clones, 84% of them seen just once. The TCR originated in a man aged 50 or older in good health and CMV-seropositive. The chain links TRBV6-1 to TRBJ2-5, with D maybe TRBD1 (5 bases). The specimen was PBMCs. CDR3: CASSDLQKGQETQYF. CDR3 in DNA: TGTGCCAGCAGTGATCTACAGAAGGGGCAAGAGACCCAGTACTTC.